These T cell receptor beta chains were read from a single sample in a study of CD8+CD57+ T cells in acquired aplastic anemia. TCRdb ran MiXCR on the reads and lists one entry per CDR3 protein. The sample lists about 200,000 distinct CDR3 sequences; under 55% were seen once. The sequencing input was sorted CD4+, CD8+, or CD8+CD57+ T cells (not recorded which) from PBMCs. These receptors were collected from a human donor with aplastic anemia. CDR3s leave out the opening cysteine and the closing phenylalanine or tryptophan.

v_call | cdr3_aa
TRBV7-2 | ASSLGGGGGHEQF
TRBV28 | ASSPGSTIY
TRBV7-9 | ASSQDPTQRAGNTIY
TRBV6-1 | ASSESRVAKNIQY
TRBV5-4 | ASSPALAAGETDTRY
TRBV20-1 | SPRDNTEAF
TRBV10-1 | ASSEWAGELF
TRBV25-1 | ASRDRVTTEAF
TRBV29-1 | SVESPRDEQY
TRBV29-1 | SVDTGDYEQY
TRBV20-1 | SATFPGPKNTEAF
TRBV4-2 | ASSQEFGTSSDEQY
TRBV20-1 | SAWSGWRTKVERGAF
TRBV6-1 | ASSLDVFRTRNQPQH
TRBV2 | ASSPRGGEIFSYEQY
TRBV7-3 | ASSLTSGGGAYEQY
TRBV2 | ASKGGVAYEQY
TRBV7-9 | ASSFYRAGANVLT
TRBV29-1 | SVTGPYTEAF
TRBV19 | ASSQQGWNTEAF
TRBV2 | ASSEALWGRGRETQY
TRBV6-5 | ASRPGEATSNTEAF
TRBV19 | ASSIVAGGSYEQY
TRBV29-1 | SVHRGRTEAF
TRBV5-5 | ASSSGTAGETQY
TRBV20-1 | SARDRVTGQ
TRBV7-9 | ASSGRNNEQF
TRBV20-1 | SASRGKGGYEQY
TRBV7-9 | ASSLATGGNSPLH
TRBV25-1 | ASSTSGGWADTQY
TRBV20-1 | SVLPGGNEQY
TRBV24-1 | ATSDSTLAGQETQY
TRBV20-1 | SGTTGANNQPQH
TRBV30 | AWRPRDRDYNEQF
TRBV7-2 | ASSTAGGQY
TRBV5-1 | ASLGDGKPHPLHFGYT
TRBV5-5 | ASSGRGGFNEKLF
TRBV2 | ASSGTENEKLF
TRBV7-2 | ASSLVAGGYNEQF
TRBV25-1 | ASSDGDRAARYT
TRBV5-6 | ASSLPHSPLH
TRBV19 | ASSYLAGSNEQF
TRBV2 | ASSRTSGGTETQY
TRBV7-2 | ASSEGGDRNNEQF
TRBV9 | ASSVGTSGSGDTQY
TRBV4-1 | ASSQEGIINYGYT
TRBV7-6 | ASSLSGGAYQETQY
TRBV20-1 | SAVDREYEQY
TRBV7-2 | ASRQGDNSPLR
TRBV28 | ASTPPTGGKGQPQH
TRBV7-2 | ASSSRTGPETQY
TRBV20-1 | SARAQSGLLAGGTDTQY
TRBV10-3 | AISESGGSSLGTEAF
TRBV19 | ASSLYSGTGVDQPQH
TRBV5-1 | ASSAQGTDTQY
TRBV6-5 | ASSPFREDINEKLF
TRBV7-8 | ASSLIPDSYNEQF
TRBV15 | ASSRGNRGTGNTIY
TRBV10-2 | ASSTGVDTGELF
TRBV5-1 | ASSLGQGQGVYSYT